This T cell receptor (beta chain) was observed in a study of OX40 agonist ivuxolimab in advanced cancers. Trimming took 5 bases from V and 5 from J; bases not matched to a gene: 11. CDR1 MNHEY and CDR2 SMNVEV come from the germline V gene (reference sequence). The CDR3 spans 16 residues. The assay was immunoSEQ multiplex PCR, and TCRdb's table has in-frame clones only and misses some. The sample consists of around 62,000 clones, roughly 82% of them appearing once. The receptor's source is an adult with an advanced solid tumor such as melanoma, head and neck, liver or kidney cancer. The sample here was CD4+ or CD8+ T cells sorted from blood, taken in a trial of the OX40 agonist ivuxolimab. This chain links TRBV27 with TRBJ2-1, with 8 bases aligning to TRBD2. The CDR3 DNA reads TGTGCCAGCAGTCCCAGGGAGCGGGAGATAAACAATGAGCAGTTCTTC. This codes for CASSPREREINNEQFF.